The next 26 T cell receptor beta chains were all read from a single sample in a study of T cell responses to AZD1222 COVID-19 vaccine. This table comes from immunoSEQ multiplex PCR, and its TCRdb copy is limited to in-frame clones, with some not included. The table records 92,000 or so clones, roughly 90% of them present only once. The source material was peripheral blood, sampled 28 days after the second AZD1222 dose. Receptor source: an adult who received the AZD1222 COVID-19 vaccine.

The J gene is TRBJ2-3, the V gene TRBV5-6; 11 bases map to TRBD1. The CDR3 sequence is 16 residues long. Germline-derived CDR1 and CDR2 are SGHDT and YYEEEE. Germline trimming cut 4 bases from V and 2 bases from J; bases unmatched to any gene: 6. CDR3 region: CASSPGTGGITDTQYF. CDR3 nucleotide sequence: TGTGCCAGCAGCCCCGGGACAGGGGGAATCACAGATACGCAGTATTTT.

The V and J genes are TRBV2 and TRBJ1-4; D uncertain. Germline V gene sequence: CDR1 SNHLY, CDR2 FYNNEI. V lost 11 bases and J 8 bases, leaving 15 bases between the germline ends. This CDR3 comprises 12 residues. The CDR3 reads CAAQVAREKLFF. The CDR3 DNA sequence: TGTGCCGCCCAGGTGGCTCGGGAAAAACTGTTTTTT.

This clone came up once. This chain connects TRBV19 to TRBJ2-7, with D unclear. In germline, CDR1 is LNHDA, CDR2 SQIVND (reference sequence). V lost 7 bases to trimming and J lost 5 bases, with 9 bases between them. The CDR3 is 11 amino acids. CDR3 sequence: CASKGFHEQYF. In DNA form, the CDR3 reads TGTGCCAGTAAAGGGTTCCACGAGCAGTACTTC.

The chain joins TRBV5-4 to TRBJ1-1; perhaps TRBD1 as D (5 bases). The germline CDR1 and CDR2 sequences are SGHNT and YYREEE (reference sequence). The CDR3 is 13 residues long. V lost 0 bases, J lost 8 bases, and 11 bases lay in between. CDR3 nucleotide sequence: TGTGCCAGCAGCTTGGGGGGGACGGGAGAAGCTTTCTTT. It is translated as CASSLGGTGEAFF.

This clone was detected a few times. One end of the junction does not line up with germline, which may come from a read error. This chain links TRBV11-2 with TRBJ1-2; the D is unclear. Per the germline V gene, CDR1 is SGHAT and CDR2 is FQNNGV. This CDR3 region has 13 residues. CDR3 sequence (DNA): TGTGCCAGCAGCTCCCCCTCGGACCCCCCTGGGATCTTC. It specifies CASSSPSDPPGIF.

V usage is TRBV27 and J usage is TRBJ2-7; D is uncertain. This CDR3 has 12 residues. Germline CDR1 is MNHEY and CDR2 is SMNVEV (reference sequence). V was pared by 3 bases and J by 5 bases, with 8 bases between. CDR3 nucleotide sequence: TGTGCCAGCAGTTTGAATGGCGACGAGCAGTACTTC. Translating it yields CASSLNGDEQYF.

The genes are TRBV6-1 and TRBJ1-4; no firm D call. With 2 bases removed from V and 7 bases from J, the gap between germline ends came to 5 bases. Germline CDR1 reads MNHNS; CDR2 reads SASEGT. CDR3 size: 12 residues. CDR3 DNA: TGTGCCAGCAGTGAATTGCGTGAAAAACTGTTTTTT. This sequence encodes CASSELREKLFF.

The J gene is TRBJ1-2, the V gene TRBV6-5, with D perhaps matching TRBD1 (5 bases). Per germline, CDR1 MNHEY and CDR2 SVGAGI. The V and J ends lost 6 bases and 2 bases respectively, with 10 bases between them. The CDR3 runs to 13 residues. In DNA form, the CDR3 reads TGTGCCAGCAGCTACGGGACGAACTATGGCTACACCTTC. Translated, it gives CASSYGTNYGYTF.

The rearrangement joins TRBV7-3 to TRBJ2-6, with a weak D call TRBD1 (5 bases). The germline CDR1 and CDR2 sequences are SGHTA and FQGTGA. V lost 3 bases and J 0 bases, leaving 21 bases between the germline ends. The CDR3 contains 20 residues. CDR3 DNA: TGTGCCAGCAGCTTCTTGACAGTCGCAACCCCTGACTCTGGGGCCAACGTCCTGACTTTC. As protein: CASSFLTVATPDSGANVLTF.

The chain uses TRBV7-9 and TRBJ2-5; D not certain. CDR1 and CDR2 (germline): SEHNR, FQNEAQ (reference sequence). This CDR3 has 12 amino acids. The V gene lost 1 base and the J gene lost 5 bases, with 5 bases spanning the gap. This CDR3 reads CASSLVTETQYF. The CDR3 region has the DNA TGTGCCAGCAGCTTAGTTACGGAGACCCAGTACTTC. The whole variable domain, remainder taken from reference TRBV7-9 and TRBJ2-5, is DTGVSQNPRHKITKRGQNVTFRCDPISEHNRLYWYRQTLGQGPEFLTYFQNEAQLEKSRLLSDRFSAERPKGSFSTLEIQRTEQGDSAMYLCASSLVTETQYFGPGTRLLVL.

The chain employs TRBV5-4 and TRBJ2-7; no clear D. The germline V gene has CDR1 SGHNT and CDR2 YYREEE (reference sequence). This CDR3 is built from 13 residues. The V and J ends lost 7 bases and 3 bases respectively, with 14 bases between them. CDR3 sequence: CASGEQNNYEQYF. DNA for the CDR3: TGTGCCAGCGGCGAACAAAATAACTACGAGCAGTACTTC. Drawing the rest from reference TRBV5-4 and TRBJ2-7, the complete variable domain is ETGVTQSPTHLIKTRGQQVTLRCSSQSGHNTVSWYQQALGQGPQFIFQYYREEENGRGNFPPRFSGLQFPNYSSELNVNALELDDSALYLCASGEQNNYEQYFGPGTRLTVT.

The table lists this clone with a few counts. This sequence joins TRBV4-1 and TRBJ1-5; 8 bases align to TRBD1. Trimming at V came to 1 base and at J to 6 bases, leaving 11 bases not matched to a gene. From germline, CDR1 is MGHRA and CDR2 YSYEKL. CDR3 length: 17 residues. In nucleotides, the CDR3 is TGCGCCAGCAGCCAAGGGCCAGGGACAGGATTCGCTCAGCCCCAGCATTTT. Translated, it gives CASSQGPGTGFAQPQHF.

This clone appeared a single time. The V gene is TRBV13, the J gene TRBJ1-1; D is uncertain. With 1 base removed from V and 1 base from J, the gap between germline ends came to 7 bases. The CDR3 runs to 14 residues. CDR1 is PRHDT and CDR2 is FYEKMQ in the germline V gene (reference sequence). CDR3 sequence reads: CASSLEIANTEAFF. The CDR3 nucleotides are TGTGCCAGCAGCTTAGAGATCGCGAACACTGAAGCTTTCTTT.

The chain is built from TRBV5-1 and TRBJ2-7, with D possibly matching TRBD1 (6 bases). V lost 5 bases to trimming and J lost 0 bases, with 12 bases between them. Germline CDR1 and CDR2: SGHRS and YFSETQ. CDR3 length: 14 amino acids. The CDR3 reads CASSGRGSSYEQYF. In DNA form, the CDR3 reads TGCGCCAGCAGTGGCAGGGGTTCCTCCTACGAGCAGTACTTC. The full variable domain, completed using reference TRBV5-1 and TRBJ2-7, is KAGVTQTPRYLIKTRGQQVTLSCSPISGHRSVSWYQQTPGQGLQFLFEYFSETQRNKGNFPGRFSGRQFSNSRSEMNVSTLELGDSALYLCASSGRGSSYEQYFGPGTRLTVT.

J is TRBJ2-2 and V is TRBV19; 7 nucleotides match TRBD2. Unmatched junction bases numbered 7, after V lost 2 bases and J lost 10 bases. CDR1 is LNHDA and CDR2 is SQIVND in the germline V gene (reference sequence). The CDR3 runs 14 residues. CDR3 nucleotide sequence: TGTGCCAGTAGTATACCTAGGGGAGGGTCGGAGCTGTTTTTT. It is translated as CASSIPRGGSELFF.

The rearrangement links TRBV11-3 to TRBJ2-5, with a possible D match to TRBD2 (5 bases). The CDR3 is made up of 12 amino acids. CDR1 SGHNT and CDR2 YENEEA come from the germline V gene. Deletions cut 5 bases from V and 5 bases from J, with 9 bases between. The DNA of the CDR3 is TGTGCCAGCAGCCCATGGGAGGAGACCCAGTACTTC. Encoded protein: CASSPWEETQYF.

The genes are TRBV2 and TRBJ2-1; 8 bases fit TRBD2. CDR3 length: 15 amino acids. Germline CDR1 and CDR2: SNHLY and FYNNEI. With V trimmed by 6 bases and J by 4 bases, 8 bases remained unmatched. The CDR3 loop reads CASRGETSVYNEQFF. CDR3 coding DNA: TGTGCCAGCAGGGGCGAGACTAGCGTATACAATGAGCAGTTCTTC. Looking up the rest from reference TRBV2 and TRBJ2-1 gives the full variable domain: EPEVTQTPSHQVTQMGQEVILRCVPISNHLYFYWYRQILGQKVEFLVSFYNNEISEKSEIFDDQFSVERPDGSNFTLKIRSTKLEDSAMYFCASRGETSVYNEQFFGPGTRLTVL.

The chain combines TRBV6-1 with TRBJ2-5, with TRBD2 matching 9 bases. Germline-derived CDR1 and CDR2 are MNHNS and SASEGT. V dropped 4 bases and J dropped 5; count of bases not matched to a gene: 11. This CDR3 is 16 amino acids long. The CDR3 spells CASSVTGTSFGETQYF. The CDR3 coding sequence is TGTGCCAGCAGTGTAACCGGGACTAGCTTCGGGGAGACCCAGTACTTC.

CDR3 region: CASSHRDRVFDEQFF. The CDR3 DNA sequence: TGTGCCAGCAGTCACCGGGACAGGGTTTTCGATGAGCAGTTCTTC. The genes are TRBV6-5 and TRBJ2-1; 9 bases fit TRBD1. Losses at the gene ends were 5 bases for V and 8 bases for J; bases not matched to a gene: 10. Germline V gene sequence: CDR1 MNHEY, CDR2 SVGAGI. CDR3 size: 15 residues.

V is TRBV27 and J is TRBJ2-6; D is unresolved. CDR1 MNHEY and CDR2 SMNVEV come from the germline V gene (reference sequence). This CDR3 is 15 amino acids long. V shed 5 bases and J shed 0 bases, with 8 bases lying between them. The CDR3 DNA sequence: TGTGCCAGCAGTAGCAGGCTCTCTGGGGCCAACGTCCTGACTTTC. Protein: CASSSRLSGANVLTF.

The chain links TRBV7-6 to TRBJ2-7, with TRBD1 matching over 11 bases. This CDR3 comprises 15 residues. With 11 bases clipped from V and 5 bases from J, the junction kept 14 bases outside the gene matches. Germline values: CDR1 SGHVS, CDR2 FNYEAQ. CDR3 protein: CAVSRSGTGGDEQYF. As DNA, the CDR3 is TGTGCCGTTTCAAGATCCGGGACAGGGGGGGACGAGCAGTACTTC.

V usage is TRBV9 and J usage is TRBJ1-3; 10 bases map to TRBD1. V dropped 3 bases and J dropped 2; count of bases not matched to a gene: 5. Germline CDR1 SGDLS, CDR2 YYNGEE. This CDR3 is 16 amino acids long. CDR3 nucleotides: TGTGCCAGCAGCGCACGGGGACAGGGGACTGGAAACACCATATATTTT. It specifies CASSARGQGTGNTIYF.

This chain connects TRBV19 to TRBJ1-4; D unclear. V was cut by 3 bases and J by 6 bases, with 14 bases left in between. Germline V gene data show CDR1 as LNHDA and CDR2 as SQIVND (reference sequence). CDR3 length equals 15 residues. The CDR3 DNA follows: TGTGCCAGTAGTATTTATCGGGCAGGTGATGAAAAACTGTTTTTT. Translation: CASSIYRAGDEKLFF.

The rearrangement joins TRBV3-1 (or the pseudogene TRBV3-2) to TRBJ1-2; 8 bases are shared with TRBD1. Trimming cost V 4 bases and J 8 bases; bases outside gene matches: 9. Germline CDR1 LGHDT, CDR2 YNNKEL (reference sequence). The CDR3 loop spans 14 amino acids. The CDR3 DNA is TGTGCCAGCAGCCTAGGACAGGGCGTCTACGGCTACACCTTC. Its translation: CASSLGQGVYGYTF.

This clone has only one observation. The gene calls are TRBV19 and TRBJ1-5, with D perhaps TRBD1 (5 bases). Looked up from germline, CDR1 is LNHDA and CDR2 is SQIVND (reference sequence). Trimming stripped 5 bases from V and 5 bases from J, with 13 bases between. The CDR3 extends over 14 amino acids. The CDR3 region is CASSGGQSYQPQHF. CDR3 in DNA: TGTGCCAGTAGTGGGGGTCAGTCCTATCAGCCCCAGCATTTT.

The DNA for the CDR3 is TGCGCCAGCAGCGGAATGGACAAGAACACTGAAGCTTTCTTT. This sequence encodes CASSGMDKNTEAFF. The rearrangement uses TRBV5-1 and TRBJ1-1, with D perhaps matching TRBD1 (5 bases). In germline, CDR1 is SGHRS, CDR2 YFSETQ. V lost 4 bases and J lost 1, with 11 bases in between. The CDR3 runs 14 residues.